A single sample gave rise to the 32 T cell receptor delta chains below, sequenced in a study of γδ T cells in repeated Plasmodium falciparum infection. Vgamma9/Vdelta2+ and Vdelta2-negative gammadelta T cells were flow-sorted from PBMC for bulk sequencing. TCRdb called clones anew from the multiplex PCR reads with CATT. The sample holds around 50,000 delta-chain clones; about 1.9% are singletons and the top ten take 24%. The sample taken for sequencing was gamma-delta T cells from blood. All receptors come from a pool of human donors (malaria-infected and uninfected, not separated).

This clone was found a few times. The protein held in TCRdb is that of a much larger clone and does not match this DNA's translation at residue 8, likely because of a read error; the protein shown is translated from the DNA. The chain recombines TRDV1 with TRDJ3; 9 bases align to TRDD3. The J gene, left out of TCRdb, was set here by checking the DNA against germline. The CDR3 covers 26 residues. The V gene end was trimmed by 0 bases and the J gene end by 0 bases; junction bases not matched to a gene: 24. Germline V gives CDR1 TSWWSYY, CDR2 QGS. The CDR3 bases are TGTGCTCTTGGGGAACTCAACCTCCCTACGTTGGAAGTCTGGGGGATTAGCTCCTGGGACACCCGACAGATGTTTTTC. This sequence encodes CALGELNLPTLEVWGISSWDTRQMFF.

Remarks on this clone: The TCRdb record carries a much larger clone's protein, which differs from this DNA's translation at residue 13; a read error is the likely cause, and the protein listed here is the DNA translation. The gene calls are TRDV1 and TRDJ1; perhaps D is TRDD2 or TRDD3 (8 bases each). Since TCRdb gives no J gene, matching the DNA to germline was used here to assign it. Germline loops: CDR1 TSWWSYY, CDR2 QGS. The CDR3 totals 25 residues. V was trimmed by 1 base and J by 2 bases, leaving 41 bases between them. DNA for the CDR3: TGTGCTCTTGGGGAACGGACTTCCTACTTTTGGGGGATGCGAAGGCATGTGGGGCGGACCGATAAACTCATCTTT. Translating gives CALGERTSYFWGMRRHVGRTDKLIF.

Worth noting for this clone: A far larger clone is only one base removed, so a read error is likely. Other DNA variants within this sample encode the same CDR3. This chain links TRAV38-2/DV8 with TRDJ1; 8 positions agree with TRDD3. The CDR3 spans 23 residues. The V gene's germline CDR1 is TSESDYY and CDR2 QEAYKQQN. Trimming removed 1 base from V and 0 bases from J; junction bases left unmatched: 26. The CDR3 region is CAYRSRRPQTARGYTEYTDKLIF. CDR3 nucleotides: TGTGCTTATAGGAGCCGCCGCCCCCAAACCGCCCGGGGATACACCGAGTACACCGATAAACTCATCTTT.

In this sample, this clone turned up many times. The chain recombines TRDV1 with TRDJ1, with TRDD3 matching 9 bases. This CDR3 region has 22 residues. Germline lookup yields CDR1 TSWWSYY and CDR2 QGS. The J segment lost 0 bases and the V segment lost 1 base, leaving 21 bases of the junction unmatched. CDR3 region: CALGEPPTLGGYSISYTDKLIF. The CDR3 DNA reads as TGTGCTCTTGGGGAACCTCCTACTCTGGGGGGATACTCAATTTCGTACACCGATAAACTCATCTTT.

Turning to this clone: The protein in TCRdb stems from a much larger clone and differs at residue 6 from this DNA's translation, likely a read error; here the protein is translated from the DNA. The V call is TRDV1, the J call TRDJ1, with D maybe TRDD3 (5 bases). TCRdb records no J gene; here it was assigned by comparing the DNA to germline. Germline V lookup: CDR1 TSWWSYY, CDR2 QGS. This CDR3 region has 22 residues. Trimming cost V 5 bases and J 0 bases, with 34 bases left between them. The CDR3 DNA reads TGTGCTCTTGGGCAAGCCCTCCTTGGGACGGCCCCAGGGGGCCCGTACACCGATAAACTCATCTTT. Translation gives CALGQALLGTAPGGPYTDKLIF.

This clone came up many times. TCRdb attributes to this sequence the protein of a much larger clone, which differs from the DNA translation at residue 11; a read error is likely, and the protein displayed is translated from the DNA. This sequence joins TRDV2 and TRDJ1; TRDD3 matches 9 bases. As TCRdb names no J gene, one was assigned here on the basis of a DNA match to germline. V lost 1 base, J lost 0 bases, and 20 bases stayed unmatched. The CDR3 totals 21 residues. Germline V CDR1 and CDR2: GEAIGNYY, EKD. DNA of the CDR3: TGTGCCTGTGACACTCTTGTTCCTACTATCATACTGGGGGACCACACCGATAAACTCATCTTT. It codes for CACDTLVPTIILGDHTDKLIF.

In its sample, this clone was seen a few times. The protein in TCRdb stems from a much larger clone and differs at residue 8 from this DNA's translation, likely a read error; here the protein is translated from the DNA. This chain uses TRDV1 with TRDJ1; D is undetermined. In the absence of a J gene in TCRdb, the DNA was matched to germline to assign it here. V lost 4 bases and J lost 8, with 20 bases in between. The germline gives CDR1 TSWWSYY, CDR2 QGS. The CDR3 is 15 amino acids. This CDR3 reads CALGVLRMSSPKLIF. The CDR3 DNA reads TGTGCTCTTGGGGTCCTCCGGATGTCCTCTCCCAAACTCATCTTT.

This clone has a count of ten or more. The protein that TCRdb holds for this DNA derives from a much larger clone and differs from the translated DNA at residue 22, which likely indicates a read error; the protein shown here is translated from the DNA. V is TRDV1 and J is TRDJ1, with TRDD3 matching over 9 bases. The J gene is absent in TCRdb and was assigned here via DNA matching to germline. V shed 3 bases and J 0 bases; nucleotides not matched to a gene: 41. Germline V gene data show CDR1 as TSWWSYY and CDR2 as QGS. The length of the CDR3 is 28 residues. CDR3 protein: CALGDWGNNFPLEWGIRPAGLHTDKLIF. The CDR3 bases are TGTGCTCTTGGGGACTGGGGGAATAACTTTCCTCTTGAGTGGGGGATAAGACCTGCTGGTCTGCACACCGATAAACTCATCTTT.

A remark on this clone: With only one base between it and a far larger clone, this is likely a read error. Other DNA variants within this sample encode the same CDR3. CDR3 in amino acids: CAFQGDGGYGGTDKLIF. CDR3 sequence (DNA): TGTGCCTTCCAGGGGGATGGGGGATACGGTGGCACCGATAAACTAATCTTT. The V gene is TRAV38-2/DV8; the J gene was not called; no DNA check was done on the table's D call, TRDD3. Germline lookup yields CDR1 TSESDYY and CDR2 QEAYKQQN. The CDR3 is 17 amino acids.

For this clone: This DNA's translation and the protein TCRdb lists, from a much larger clone, do not match at residue 15, likely due to a read error; the protein shown is translated from the DNA. This chain connects TRDV1 to TRDJ2, with 8 bases that match TRDD2. The J gene is absent in TCRdb and was assigned here via DNA matching to germline. Per the germline V gene, CDR1 is TSWWSYY and CDR2 is QGS. Losses at the gene ends were 3 bases for V and 0 bases for J; bases not matched to a gene: 24. This CDR3 is 23 amino acids long. The CDR3 sequence: CALGDLTIFLPWGHVALTAQLFF. CDR3 nucleotide sequence: TGTGCTCTTGGGGATCTAACGATCTTCCTACCGTGGGGGCATGTAGCTTTGACAGCACAACTCTTCTTT.

As for this clone: TCRdb's listed protein matches a much larger clone and diverges from this DNA's translation at residue 21, likely through a read error; the protein shown comes from the DNA. The chain recombines TRDV1 with TRDJ1; D possibly matches TRDD2 or TRDD3 (8 bases each). TCRdb gives no J gene; it was assigned here by matching the DNA to germline. V was pared by 2 bases and J by 3 bases, with 46 bases between. Germline V lookup: CDR1 TSWWSYY, CDR2 QGS. The length of the CDR3 is 26 residues. Here the CDR3 reads CALGEGVLPNWFISPLGDRYPDKLIF. The CDR3 DNA is TGTGCTCTTGGGGAAGGGGTCCTTCCTAATTGGTTCATTAGTCCGCTGGGGGACCGGTACCCCGATAAACTCATCTTT.

This clone was seen a few times. TCRdb records a much larger clone's protein for this DNA, with a difference at residue 11 that likely arises from a read error; the protein given is the translation of the DNA. As DNA, the CDR3 is TGTGCTCTTGGGGACGCCCCTTCTTCCTTATTCCACCTGATCCAGTACACCGATAAACTCATCTTT. Its protein is CALGDAPSSLFHLIQYTDKLIF. The chain joins TRDV1 to TRDJ1; D is possibly TRDD2 (6 bases). The J gene comes from matching the DNA to germline here; TCRdb lacks it. Germline-derived CDR1 and CDR2 are TSWWSYY and QGS. The ends were cut back, 3 bases at V and 0 bases at J, with 32 bases in the middle. This CDR3 is 22 amino acids long.

This clone was counted ten times or more. This chain uses TRDV1 with TRDJ1; TRDD3 agrees at 9 bases. Per the germline V gene, CDR1 is TSWWSYY and CDR2 is QGS. V was pared by 2 bases and J by 4 bases, with 17 bases of the junction left unmatched. The CDR3 totals 19 residues. The CDR3 region has the DNA TGTGCTCTTGGGGAATGTAGTTTCCTAGGGGGATACAAAGACGATAAACTCATCTTT. This translates into CALGECSFLGGYKDDKLIF.

This clone came up a few times. A far larger clone is only one base removed, so a read error is likely. Other DNA variants within this sample encode the same CDR3. The chain's CDR3 is CALGELFSFPPIGYWGIRTDKLIF. The DNA of the CDR3 is TGTGCTCTTGGGGAACTTTTTTCTTTCCCGCCAATTGGGTACTGGGGGATACGTACCGATAAACTCATCTTT. V is TRDV1 and J is TRDJ1; 13 bases line up with TRDD3. V shed 0 bases, J shed 2 bases, and the junction held 24 bases outside the gene matches. CDR1 TSWWSYY and CDR2 QGS come from the germline V gene. CDR3 length equals 24 residues.

With respect to this clone: This likely stems from a read error, as it lies one base from a far larger clone. The same CDR3 is also encoded by other DNA sequences in this sample. The gene calls are TRDV1 and TRDJ1, with 7 bases identical to TRDD3. The J gene, left out of TCRdb, was set here by checking the DNA against germline. This CDR3 is built from 20 residues. V dropped 2 bases and J dropped 0; count of bases not matched to a gene: 18. From germline, CDR1 is TSWWSYY and CDR2 QGS. CDR3 loop: CALGESAYLILGIYTDKLIF. In DNA, the CDR3 is TGTGCTCTTGGGGAATCGGCCTATCTTATACTGGGGATCTACACCGATAAACTCATCTTT.

This clone was seen ten or more times. This is likely an artifact of a read error, given a far larger clone one base away. Within the sample, other DNA sequences also encode this same CDR3. V gene TRDV2 combines with J gene TRDJ1, with 11 bases fitting TRDD3. CDR1 and CDR2 (germline): GEAIGNYY, EKD. After removal of 3 bases from V and 0 bases from J, the junction contained 8 bases not matched to a gene. The CDR3 runs to 17 residues. CDR3 sequence: CACDSLLGDKNTDKLIF. CDR3 coding DNA: TGTGCCTGTGACTCCCTACTGGGGGATAAGAACACCGATAAACTCATCTTT.

Only a few counts were recorded for this clone. With only one base between it and a far larger clone, this is likely a read error. Other nucleotide sequences from this sample produce the same CDR3. V and J are TRDV1 and TRDJ1; TRDD3 aligns across 9 bases. The CDR3 is made up of 22 amino acids. V was clipped by 5 bases and J by 0 bases; unmatched bases: 25. Germline CDR1 and CDR2: TSWWSYY and QGS. The CDR3 DNA reads TGTGCTCTTGGGCAATACAGGTCCCTAACCGGGGGATACTTTTACTACACCGATAAACTCATCTTT. It codes for CALGQYRSLTGGYFYYTDKLIF.

Points on this clone: This likely traces to a read error, being one base from a far larger clone. Other nucleotide sequences in the sample specify the same CDR3. The chain uses TRDV2 and TRDJ1; D perhaps matches TRDD3 (5 bases). The V end was cut by 3 bases, the J end by 6 bases, with 16 bases between. The CDR3 totals 14 residues. The germline gives CDR1 GEAIGNYY, CDR2 EKD. The DNA for the CDR3 is TGTGCCTGTGACCCGTTAGCTGGGACCAATAAACTCATCTTT. It translates to CACDPLAGTNKLIF.

This clone occurred a few times. TCRdb's protein, taken from a much larger clone, differs from this DNA's translation at residue 11, likely owing to a read error; the protein displayed comes from the DNA. The gene calls are TRDV2 and TRDJ1; 10 positions match TRDD3. Germline CDR1 is GEAIGNYY and CDR2 is EKD. Losses at the gene ends were 0 bases for V and 3 bases for J; bases not matched to a gene: 12. This CDR3 region has 18 residues. This CDR3 is CACDTGSLLGDHPDKLIF. CDR3 bases: TGTGCCTGTGACACCGGTTCCTTACTGGGGGATCACCCCGATAAACTCATCTTT.

This clone was counted ten times or more. A far larger clone is only one base removed, so a read error is likely. The sample carries other DNA sequences with the same CDR3. V usage is TRDV3 and J usage is TRDJ1; a possible D gene is TRDD2 (6 bases). As TCRdb names no J gene, one was assigned here on the basis of a DNA match to germline. The CDR3 spans 17 residues. Per the germline V gene, CDR1 is TVYSNPD and CDR2 is GDNSRS (reference sequence). V dropped 3 bases and J dropped 7 bases, with 30 bases sitting between them. This CDR3 is CALPVPFHPSHRGKLIF. The CDR3 DNA follows: TGTGCCTTACCGGTTCCCTTCCACCCGTCCCATAGGGGTAAACTCATCTTT.

This clone was seen more than once but under ten times. A far larger clone is one nucleotide away, so this likely arose from a read error. The same CDR3 is also encoded by other DNA sequences in this sample. The V gene call is TRDV1, and the J gene call is absent; the table's D gene call, TRDD3, was not cross checked with the DNA. The germline gives CDR1 TSWWSYY, CDR2 QGS. The CDR3 has 23 amino acids. The CDR3 here is CALGKTASPNCPGLRVGTDKLIF. The CDR3 DNA is TGTGCTCTTGGGAAAACGGCCTCCCCCAATTGTCCTGGGCTACGAGTGGGAACCGATAAACTCATCTTC.

This clone has at least ten counts. The translation of this DNA and the TCRdb protein of a much larger clone differ at residue 16, probably owing to a read error; the protein shown here is translated from the DNA. The CDR3 sequence is CASPTYKGYASWDTRRMFF. The DNA for the CDR3 is TGTGCCTCACCCACATACAAGGGATACGCTTCCTGGGACACCCGACGGATGTTTTTC. The chain carries TRDV3 and TRDJ3; 8 positions agree with TRDD3. This CDR3 contains 19 residues. Germline lookup yields CDR1 TVYSNPD and CDR2 GDNSRS (reference sequence).

In regard to this clone: TCRdb's protein for this DNA is that of a much larger clone and differs from the translation at residue 17, likely a read error; the protein shown is the DNA translation. The V segment is TRDV1, and no J call was made; TRDD3, as called in the table, went unchecked against the DNA. The CDR3 is 20 amino acids. In germline, CDR1 is TSWWSYY, CDR2 QGS. The CDR3 spells CALGEGLPYWGIPYTDNLIF. DNA of the CDR3: TGTGCTCTTGGGGAAGGTCTACCGTACTGGGGGATACCGTACACCGATAATCTCATCTTT.

This clone was recorded many times. TCRdb has a much larger clone's protein, which differs at residue 5 from the translation of this DNA, likely because of a read error; what is shown is the protein translated from the DNA. The genes are TRDV3 and TRDJ1, with no clear D. The J gene, missing from TCRdb, was assigned here through DNA to germline matching. This CDR3 contains 13 residues. Trimming shortened V by 4 bases and J by 4 bases, and 16 bases separated the two germline ends. Germline CDR1 and CDR2: TVYSNPD and GDNSRS (reference sequence). This chain's CDR3 is CASGNTRVDKLIF. Written as DNA, the CDR3 is TGTGCCTCCGGGAACACCCGGGTCGATAAACTCATCTTT. Combining the CDR3 with reference TRDV3 and TRDJ1 gives the whole variable domain CDKVTQSSPDQTVASGSEVVLLCTYDTVYSNPDLFWYRIRPDYSFQFVFYGDNSRSEGADFTQGRFSVKHILTQKAFHLVISPVRTEDSATYYCASGNTRVDKLIFGKGTRVTVEP.

This clone came up a few times. The protein that TCRdb holds for this DNA derives from a much larger clone and differs from the translated DNA at residue 9, which likely indicates a read error; the protein shown here is translated from the DNA. CDR3 nucleotide sequence: TGTGCTCTAACCTGTGGCGCCTTCCCGAACTTCGGACTTTACACCGATAAACTCATCTTT. Amino acid sequence: CALTCGAFPNFGLYTDKLIF. This sequence joins TRDV1 and TRDJ1; weak D call: TRDD2 (6 bases). Here the J gene came from matching the DNA to germline, since TCRdb omits it. Germline V CDR1 and CDR2: TSWWSYY, QGS. The V end was cut by 9 bases, the J end by 0 bases, with 32 bases between. The CDR3 length is 20 residues.

In this sample, this clone turned up many times. Other DNA sequences from this sample encode an identical CDR3 as well. The genes are TRDV3 and TRDJ1; TRDD2 is a possible D gene (6 bases). The CDR3 sequence is 19 residues long. Germline assignment: CDR1 TVYSNPD and CDR2 GDNSRS (reference sequence). Trimming removed 4 bases from V and 0 bases from J, with 30 bases in between. The CDR3 spells CACILPDKVPSHYTDKLIF. CDR3 nucleotide sequence: TGTGCCTGCATCCTACCCGATAAAGTCCCGTCCCATTACACCGATAAACTCATCTTT.

In this sample, this clone turned up a few times. This sequence is one base from a far larger clone and is likely a read error. Distinct nucleotide sequences in the sample also encode this CDR3. The chain couples TRDV1 to TRDJ2; 12 bases map to TRDD3. Since TCRdb gives no J gene, matching the DNA to germline was used here to assign it. The CDR3 runs to 21 residues. CDR1 TSWWSYY and CDR2 QGS come from the germline V gene. The CDR3 sequence: CALGELPFQTGGYPLTAQLFF. Written as DNA, the CDR3 is TGTGCTCTTGGGGAACTCCCCTTCCAGACTGGGGGATACCCTTTGACTGCACAACTCTTCTTT.

This clone was detected many times. The chain is built from TRDV3 and TRDJ1; 8 bases fit TRDD3. V shed 2 bases, J shed 3 bases, and the junction held 17 bases outside the gene matches. CDR3 length: 17 residues. Per the germline V gene, CDR1 is TVYSNPD and CDR2 is GDNSRS (reference sequence). The CDR3 bases are TGTGCCTTTCATGAGTCTGGCTTGGGGGATGACGCCGATAAACTCATCTTT. Translation gives CAFHESGLGDDADKLIF.

In this sample, this clone turned up many times. TCRdb records a much larger clone's protein for this DNA, with a difference at residue 22 that likely arises from a read error; the protein given is the translation of the DNA. The CDR3 DNA reads as TGTGCTTATACGGGGCCGCCCTCCACTCAGCCCCGTACTGGGGGATACCATACGACGGGTCCCGGTAAACTCATCTTT. It translates to CAYTGPPSTQPRTGGYHTTGPGKLIF. The chain couples TRAV38-2/DV8 to TRDJ1; 12 nucleotides align to TRDD3. TCRdb is silent on the J gene; assignment here came from matching the DNA to germline. The CDR3 has 26 amino acids. The trim removed 6 bases at V and 7 bases at J, leaving 43 bases unmatched. The V gene's germline CDR1 is TSESDYY and CDR2 QEAYKQQN.

Notes on this clone: TCRdb has a much larger clone's protein, which differs at residue 3 from the translation of this DNA, likely because of a read error; what is shown is the protein translated from the DNA. V gene TRDV2 combines with J gene TRDJ1; D not resolved. The J gene comes from matching the DNA to germline here; TCRdb lacks it. This CDR3 region has 15 residues. In germline, CDR1 is GEAIGNYY, CDR2 EKD. CDR3 in DNA: TGTGCCTATGACACTCGGGGTCCCCCAGGGCATAAACTCATCTTT. Its protein is CAYDTRGPPGHKLIF.

This clone was observed many times. TCRdb's protein, taken from a much larger clone, differs from this DNA's translation at residue 11, likely owing to a read error; the protein displayed comes from the DNA. V usage is TRAV38-2/DV8 and J usage is TRDJ1, with 13 bases matching TRDD3. Assignment of the J gene here rests on matching the DNA to germline, because TCRdb gives none. The CDR3 is 19 amino acids. V trimming: 3 bases; J trimming: 2 bases; junction bases outside the gene matches: 13. CDR1 is TSESDYY and CDR2 is QEAYKQQN in the germline V gene. As DNA, the CDR3 is TGTGCTTATAGGATGCTACTGGGGGATACGAGTTTTTGGACCGATAAACTCATCTTT. As protein: CAYRMLLGDTSFWTDKLIF.

Concerning this clone itself: TCRdb lists the protein of a much larger clone for this DNA, which differs at residue 13, so this is likely a read error; the protein given here is translated from the DNA itself. The chain carries TRDV2 and TRDJ1, with TRDD3 identical over 12 bases. As TCRdb names no J gene, one was assigned here on the basis of a DNA match to germline. J lost 4 bases, V lost 3 bases, and 14 bases had no gene match. Germline V gene data show CDR1 as GEAIGNYY and CDR2 as EKD. CDR3 length equals 18 residues. The CDR3 coding sequence is TGTGCCTGTGACCCGGTACTGGGGGATACAAGAGAGAACGATAAACTCATCTTT. This gives the protein CACDPVLGDTRENDKLIF.